Described below is a single T cell receptor beta chain sequence and its context. The sample originates from a study of blood T cell repertoires in COVID-19. Study-wide background: The analysed material was cDNA or gDNA that came from T cells, B-cell-depleted T cells, or PBMCs.

Authors' analysis steps: Using reference gene primer amplification, nucleated cell counts were estimated. This table comes from immunoSEQ multiplex PCR, and its TCRdb copy is limited to in-frame clones, with some not included. V, J and clone size reflect that table, while D and trimming were determined from the DNA. The sample has a few hundred thousand clones; about 90% are singletons. The germline CDR1 and CDR2 sequences are SGHTA and FQGNSA. The CDR3 runs 16 residues. With 3 bases clipped from V and 0 bases from J, the junction kept 5 bases outside the gene matches. The study recruited people aged 18 to 89 years across around 24 US areas. Recovered status applied to Cohort 3 donors who had two consecutive negative PCRs. It also applied to those with clearance or with symptom resolution.

The chain uses TRBV7-2 and TRBJ2-1, with 7 bases identical to TRBD2. Sequencing input: PBMCs or T cells enriched from blood (not recorded which). The clonotype comes from a woman aged 25 to 39 who had recovered from COVID-19. Here the CDR3 DNA reads TGTGCCAGCAGCTTCGGCGCGGGGGTCTCCTACAATGAGCAGTTCTTC. It translates to CASSFGAGVSYNEQFF.